This T cell receptor beta chain was recorded in a study of cytomegalovirus exposure and HLA in healthy donors. Findings and limits, study-wide: CMV antigen specificity was confirmed in vitro for a few CMV-associated chains. In a later analysis, at a false discovery rate of 0.05, 16,951 TCR beta sequences were associated with HLA alleles.

Note on this clone: The antigen is not known.

CDR3 size: 15 residues. Germline lookup yields CDR1 SGHRS and CDR2 YFSETQ. V lost 4 bases to trimming and J lost 4 bases; unmatched junction nucleotides: 10. In the PCR, 60 Vbeta and 13 Jbeta primers were used. Per the original methods: Approximately 9.9 million shared chains were among the roughly 80 million unique TCR beta chains that a later analysis counted. Repertoires were generated with immunoSEQ multiplex PCR, while TCRdb's copy carries only in-frame clones and drops some. From that table come the V and J calls and clone size; the DNA was used to work out D and trimming. The data show around 130,000 clones, 60% to 85% seen once.

This chain connects TRBV5-1 to TRBJ1-1; 7 bases align to TRBD1. The receptor comes from a woman under 30 in good health and CMV-seronegative. Specimen: PBMCs. The CDR3 DNA is TGCGCCAGCAGCCACAGGTATCAGGGGGGCACTGAAGCTTTCTTT. Protein: CASSHRYQGGTEAFF.